Listed below are T cell receptor beta chains from one sample, sequenced in a study of T cell repertoires in cytomegalovirus infection. Using its own MiXCR run on the reads, TCRdb lists one record per CDR3 protein. The sample includes approximately 1,000,000 distinct CDR3 sequences, around a third of them seen just once. For these receptors, no antigen is known. The sample here was cultured CD8+ T cells from PBMCs, taken from culture after CMV antigen stimulation. These receptors all come from a human donor in good health (CMV status not recorded). Some clones in this sample may be carry-over from other donors' samples. Both conserved end residues are part of each CDR3. The order of the fields is CDR3 protein, CDR3 DNA, J gene, clone size, D gene, V gene. D genes are given only for firm matches. Some rows mark clone size as missing; the rest say once, few, many or name a class of expanded clone.

CASSILLGTDYNEQFF	TGTGCCAGTAGTATACTGTTGGGGACAGACTACAATGAGCAGTTCTTC	TRBJ2-1	.	TRBD1	TRBV19
CASSDPYEPNEKLFF	TGTGCCAGCAGTGACCCCTACGAACCAAATGAAAAACTGTTTTTT	TRBJ1-4	.	.	TRBV12-3/TRBV12-4
CASSLDNYSNQPQHF	TGTGCCAGCAGCCTCGACAACTATAGCAATCAGCCCCAGCATTTT	TRBJ1-5	many	.	TRBV7-2
CAISEGGNLNYGYTF	TGTGCCATCAGTGAGGGTGGGAATCTTAACTATGGCTACACCTTC	TRBJ1-2	.	.	TRBV10-3
CASSYQELFTEFYNSPLHF	TGTGCCAGCAGTTATCAGGAGCTTTTCACTGAATTCTATAATTCACCCCTCCACTTT	TRBJ1-6	few	.	TRBV6-6
CATSASRRGRNQPQHF	TGTGCCACCAGTGCGTCTCGGAGAGGAAGGAATCAGCCCCAGCATTTT	TRBJ1-5	few	.	TRBV24-1
CASSLLAGDNEQFF	TGTGCCAGCAGCTTATTAGCAGGAGACAATGAGCAGTTCTTC	TRBJ2-1	many	.	TRBV28
CASSQEGGRGRSYNEQFF	TGTGCCAGCAGCCAAGAGGGGGGCAGGGGACGATCCTACAATGAGCAGTTCTTC	TRBJ2-1	.	.	TRBV4-2
CASSSGTFQETQYF	TGTGCCAGCAGCTCCGGGACGTTCCAAGAGACCCAGTACTTC	TRBJ2-5	many	.	TRBV7-2
CASSPTGVRITEAFF	TGTGCCAGCAGCCCTACGGGGGTTAGAATCACTGAAGCTTTCTTT	TRBJ1-1	.	.	TRBV7-6
CATSRDQGFYQPQHF	TGTGCCACCAGCAGAGATCAGGGGTTCTATCAGCCCCAGCATTTT	TRBJ1-5	once	.	TRBV15
CATTPTGGWNQPQHF	TGTGCCACTACGCCGACAGGGGGCTGGAATCAGCCCCAGCATTTT	TRBJ1-5	few	TRBD1	TRBV19
CASSFPRDVMNTEAFF	TGTGCCAGCAGCTTCCCCAGGGATGTCATGAACACTGAAGCTTTCTTT	TRBJ1-1	.	.	TRBV7-6
CANHGAFSSGNTIYF	TGTGCCAACCATGGGGCTTTTAGCTCTGGAAACACCATATATTTT	TRBJ1-3	.	.	TRBV12-3/TRBV12-4
CASSLEYTDVGVNYGYTF	TGTGCCAGCAGCTTGGAATACACCGACGTAGGGGTTAACTATGGCTACACCTTC	TRBJ1-2	once	.	TRBV5-4
CASSLFKESGNTIYF	TGTGCCAGCAGCTTATTCAAGGAATCTGGAAACACCATATATTTT	TRBJ1-3	.	.	TRBV7-9
CATEDTDYGYTF	TGTGCCACCGAAGACACCGACTATGGCTACACCTTC	TRBJ1-2	.	.	TRBV24-1
CASGDYRPHEQYF	TGTGCCAGCGGGGATTATCGCCCCCACGAGCAGTACTTC	TRBJ2-7	.	.	TRBV5-3
CASSAGLAGPQYF	TGTGCCAGCAGTGCGGGACTAGCGGGGCCCCAGTACTTC	TRBJ2-5	.	TRBD2	TRBV12-3/TRBV12-4
CASSWTHPGGRNEQFF	TGTGCCAGCAGTTGGACTCATCCAGGGGGCCGGAATGAGCAGTTCTTC	TRBJ2-1	.	TRBD1	TRBV27
CASSILGGEAFF	TGTGCCAGTAGTATCCTGGGGGGAGAAGCTTTCTTT	TRBJ1-1	once	.	TRBV19
CASSMDSGFYEQYF	TGTGCCAGTAGTATGGACAGCGGATTTTACGAGCAGTACTTC	TRBJ2-7	few	.	TRBV19
CASSYPDGTEAFF	TGTGCCAGCAGTTACCCGGATGGCACTGAAGCTTTCTTT	TRBJ1-1	.	.	TRBV6-5
CASSPVAGGPYEQYF	TGTGCCAGCAGTCCTGTAGCGGGGGGGCCCTACGAGCAGTACTTC	TRBJ2-7	few	TRBD2	TRBV27
CASSAGRPQHF	TGTGCCAGCAGTGCCGGGAGGCCCCAGCATTTT	TRBJ1-5	few	.	TRBV6-6
CASTFGNYDGYTF	TGTGCCAGCACGTTCGGTAACTACGATGGCTACACCTTC	TRBJ1-2	.	.	TRBV6-8
CASSLGALGGANEQYF	TGTGCCAGCAGCTTAGGAGCTTTGGGGGGTGCGAACGAGCAGTACTTC	TRBJ2-7	few	.	TRBV7-8
CASSQDSGWDTQYF	TGTGCCAGCAGCCAAGATTCGGGTTGGGATACGCAGTATTTT	TRBJ2-3	.	.	TRBV3-1
CSVDLSLRHYGYTF	TGCAGCGTTGACTTATCCTTAAGGCACTATGGCTACACCTTC	TRBJ1-2	.	.	TRBV29-1
CASSGKGAWRTGELFF	TGTGCCAGCAGCGGGAAGGGGGCCTGGAGGACCGGGGAGCTGTTTTTT	TRBJ2-2	few	TRBD1	TRBV6-2/TRBV6-3
CASSLYTQNNYGYTF	TGTGCCAGCAGCTTATACACGCAAAATAACTATGGCTACACCTTC	TRBJ1-2	.	.	TRBV7-4
CASSVARTANTGELFF	TGTGCCAGCAGCGTAGCTAGGACAGCGAACACCGGGGAGCTGTTTTTT	TRBJ2-2	.	.	TRBV9
CASSSTQDEKLFF	TGTGCCAGCAGCTCCACTCAAGATGAAAAACTGTTTTTT	TRBJ1-4	.	.	TRBV7-1
CASSQDWGSVYGYTF	TGTGCCAGCAGCCAAGATTGGGGAAGTGTGTATGGCTACACCTTC	TRBJ1-2	few	.	TRBV14
CAISGSGQNTDTQYF	TGTGCCATCAGTGGTTCGGGACAGAACACAGATACGCAGTATTTT	TRBJ2-3	.	TRBD1	TRBV10-3
CASSDSTLNTEAFF	TGTGCCAGCAGCGACAGCACGTTGAACACTGAAGCTTTCTTT	TRBJ1-1	.	.	TRBV5-5
CATNGRGAGEQFF	TGTGCCACCAACGGACGGGGGGCAGGTGAGCAGTTCTTC	TRBJ2-1	.	.	TRBV2
CASSPETGRPRRSPLHF	TGTGCCAGCAGCCCCGAAACAGGGAGGCCTAGGCGTTCACCCCTCCACTTT	TRBJ1-6	.	.	TRBV7-2
CASSPRRSANEKLFF	TGTGCCAGTAGTCCCCGAAGGTCAGCTAATGAAAAACTGTTTTTT	TRBJ1-4	.	.	TRBV19
CSVGPGASYNEQFF	TGCAGCGTAGGACCTGGGGCCTCCTACAATGAGCAGTTCTTC	TRBJ2-1	.	.	TRBV29-1
CASSYTALARTNTGELFF	TGTGCCAGCAGTTACACGGCACTAGCGCGAACGAACACCGGGGAGCTGTTTTTT	TRBJ2-2	.	TRBD2	TRBV6-2/TRBV6-3